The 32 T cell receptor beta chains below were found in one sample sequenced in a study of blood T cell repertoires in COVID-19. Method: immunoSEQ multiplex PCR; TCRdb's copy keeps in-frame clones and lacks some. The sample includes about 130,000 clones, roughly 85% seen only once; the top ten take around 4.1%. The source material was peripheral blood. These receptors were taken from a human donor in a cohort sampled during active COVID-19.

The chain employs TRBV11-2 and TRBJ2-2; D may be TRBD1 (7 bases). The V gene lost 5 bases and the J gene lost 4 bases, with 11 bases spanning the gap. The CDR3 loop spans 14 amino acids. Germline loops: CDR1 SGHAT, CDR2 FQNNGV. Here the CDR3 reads CASSRQGGTGELFF. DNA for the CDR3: TGTGCCAGCAGCCGACAGGGAGGCACCGGGGAGCTGTTTTTT.

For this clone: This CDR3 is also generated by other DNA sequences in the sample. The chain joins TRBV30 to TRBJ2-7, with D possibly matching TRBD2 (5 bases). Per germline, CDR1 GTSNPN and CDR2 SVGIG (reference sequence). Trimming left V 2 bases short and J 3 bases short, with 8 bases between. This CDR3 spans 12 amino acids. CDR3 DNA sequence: TGTGCCTGGAGTCCAGGAGGCTACGAGCAGTACGTC. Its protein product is CAWSPGGYEQYV.

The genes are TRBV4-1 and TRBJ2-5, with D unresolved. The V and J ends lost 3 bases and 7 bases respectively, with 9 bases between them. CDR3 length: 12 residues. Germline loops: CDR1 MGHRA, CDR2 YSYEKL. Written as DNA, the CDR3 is TGCGCCAGCAGCCAGGATTCGGGGACCCAGTACTTC. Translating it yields CASSQDSGTQYF.

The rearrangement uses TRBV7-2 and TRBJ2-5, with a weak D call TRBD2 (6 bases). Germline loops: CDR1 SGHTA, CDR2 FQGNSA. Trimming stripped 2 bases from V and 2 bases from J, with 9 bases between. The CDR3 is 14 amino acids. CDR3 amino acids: CASSLMAGQETQYF. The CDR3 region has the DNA TGTGCCAGCAGCTTAATGGCGGGGCAAGAGACCCAGTACTTC.

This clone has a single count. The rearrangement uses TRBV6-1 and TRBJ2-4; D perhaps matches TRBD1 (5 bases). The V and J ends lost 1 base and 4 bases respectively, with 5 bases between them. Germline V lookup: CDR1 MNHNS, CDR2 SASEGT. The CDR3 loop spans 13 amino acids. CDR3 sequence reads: CASSEGQKNIQYF. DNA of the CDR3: TGTGCCAGCAGTGAAGGACAGAAAAACATTCAGTACTTC.

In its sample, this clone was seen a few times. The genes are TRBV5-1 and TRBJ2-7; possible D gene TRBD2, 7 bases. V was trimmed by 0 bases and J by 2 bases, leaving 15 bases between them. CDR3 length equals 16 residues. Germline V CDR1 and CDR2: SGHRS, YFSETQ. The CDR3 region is CASSLDPGGSPYEQYF. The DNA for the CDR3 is TGCGCCAGCAGCTTGGATCCGGGGGGCTCTCCCTACGAGCAGTACTTC.

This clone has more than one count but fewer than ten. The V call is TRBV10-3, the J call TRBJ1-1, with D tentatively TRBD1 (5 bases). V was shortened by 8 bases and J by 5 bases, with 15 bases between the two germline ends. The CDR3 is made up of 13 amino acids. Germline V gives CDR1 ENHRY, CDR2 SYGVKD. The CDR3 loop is CAISRGGETEAFF. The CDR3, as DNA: TGTGCCATCTCGCGCGGGGGTGAAACTGAAGCTTTCTTT.

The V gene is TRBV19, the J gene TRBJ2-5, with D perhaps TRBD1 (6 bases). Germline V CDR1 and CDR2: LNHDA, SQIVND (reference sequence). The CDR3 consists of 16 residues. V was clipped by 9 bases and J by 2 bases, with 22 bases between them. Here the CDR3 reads CARLLLTGFDQETQYF. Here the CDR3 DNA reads TGTGCCAGACTATTACTTACAGGGTTTGATCAAGAGACCCAGTACTTC.

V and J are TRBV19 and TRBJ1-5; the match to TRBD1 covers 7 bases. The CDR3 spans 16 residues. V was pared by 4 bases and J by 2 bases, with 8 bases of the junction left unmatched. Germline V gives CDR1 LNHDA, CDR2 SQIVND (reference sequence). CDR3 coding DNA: TGTGCCAGTAGTACCAGGGGGAGAGGCGGCAATCAGCCCCAGCATTTT. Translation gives CASSTRGRGGNQPQHF. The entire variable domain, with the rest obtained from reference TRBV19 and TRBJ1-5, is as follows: DGGITQSPKYLFRKEGQNVTLSCEQNLNHDAMYWYRQDPGQGLRLIYYSQIVNDFQKGDIAEGYSVSREKKESFPLTVTSAQKNPTAFYLCASSTRGRGGNQPQHFGDGTRLSIL.

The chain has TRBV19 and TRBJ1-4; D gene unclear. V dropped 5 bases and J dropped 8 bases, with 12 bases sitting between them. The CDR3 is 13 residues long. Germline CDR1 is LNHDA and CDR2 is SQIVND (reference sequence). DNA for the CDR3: TGTGCCAGTAGTCCCCCTGAGGAGGAAAAACTGTTTTTT. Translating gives CASSPPEEEKLFF.

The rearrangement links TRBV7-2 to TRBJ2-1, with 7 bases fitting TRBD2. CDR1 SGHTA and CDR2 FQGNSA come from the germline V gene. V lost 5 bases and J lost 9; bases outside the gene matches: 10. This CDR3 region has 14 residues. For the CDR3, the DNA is TGTGCCAGCAGCCCTGGACTAGTCCCCCGTGAGCAGTTCTTC. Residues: CASSPGLVPREQFF. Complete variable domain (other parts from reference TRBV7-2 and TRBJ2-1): GAGVSQSPSNKVTEKGKDVELRCDPISGHTALYWYRQSLGQGLEFLIYFQGNSAPDKSGLPSDRFSAERTGGSVSTLTIQRTQQEDSAVYLCASSPGLVPREQFFGPGTRLTVL.

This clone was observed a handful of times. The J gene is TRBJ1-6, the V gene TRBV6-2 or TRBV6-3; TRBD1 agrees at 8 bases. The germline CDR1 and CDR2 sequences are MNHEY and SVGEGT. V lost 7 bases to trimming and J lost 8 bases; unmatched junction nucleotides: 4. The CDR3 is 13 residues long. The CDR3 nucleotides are TGTGCCAGCACCCCACAGGGGGATTCACCCCTCCACTTT. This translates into CASTPQGDSPLHF.

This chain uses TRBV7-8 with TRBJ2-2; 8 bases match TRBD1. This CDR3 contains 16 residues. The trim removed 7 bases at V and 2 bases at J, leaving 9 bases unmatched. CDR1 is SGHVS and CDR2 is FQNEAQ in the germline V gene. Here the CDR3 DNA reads TGTGCCAGCATCCGAGCAGGGGGCGCAAACACCGGGGAGCTGTTTTTT. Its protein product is CASIRAGGANTGELFF.

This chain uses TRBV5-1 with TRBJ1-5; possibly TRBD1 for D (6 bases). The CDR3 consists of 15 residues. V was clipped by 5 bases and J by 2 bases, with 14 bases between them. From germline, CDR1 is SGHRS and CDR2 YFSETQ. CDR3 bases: TGCGCCAGCAGGCCAGGGGCGGACGGCAATCAGCCCCAGCATTTT. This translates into CASRPGADGNQPQHF.

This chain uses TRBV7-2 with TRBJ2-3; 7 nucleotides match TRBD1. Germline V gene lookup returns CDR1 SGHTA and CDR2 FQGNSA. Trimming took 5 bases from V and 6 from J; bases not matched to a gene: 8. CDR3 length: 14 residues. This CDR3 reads CASSRTGERDTQYF. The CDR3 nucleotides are TGTGCCAGCAGCCGGACAGGAGAAAGGGATACGCAGTATTTT.

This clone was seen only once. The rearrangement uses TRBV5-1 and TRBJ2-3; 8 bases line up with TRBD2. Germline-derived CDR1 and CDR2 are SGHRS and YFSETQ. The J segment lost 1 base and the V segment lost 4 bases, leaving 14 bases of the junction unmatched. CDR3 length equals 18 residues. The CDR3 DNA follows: TGCGCCAGCAGCCCATTCCCGTCGACTAGCGCGGGCACAGATACGCAGTATTTT. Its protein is CASSPFPSTSAGTDTQYF.

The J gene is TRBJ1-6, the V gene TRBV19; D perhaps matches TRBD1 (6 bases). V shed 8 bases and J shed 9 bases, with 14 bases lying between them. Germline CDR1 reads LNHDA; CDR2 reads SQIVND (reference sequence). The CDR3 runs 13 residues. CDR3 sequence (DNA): TGTGCCAGTGGGGGGGGCTTCAGTTCACCCCTCCACTTT. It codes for CASGGGFSSPLHF.

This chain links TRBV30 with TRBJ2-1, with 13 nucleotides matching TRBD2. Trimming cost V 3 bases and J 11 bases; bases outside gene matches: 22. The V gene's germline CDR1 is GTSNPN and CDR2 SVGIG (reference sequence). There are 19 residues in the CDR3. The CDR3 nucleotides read TGTGCCTGGAGCAACTCCTGGACTAGCGGGAGTGGTGCGGTGATCAAGCAGTTCTTC. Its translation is CAWSNSWTSGSGAVIKQFF.

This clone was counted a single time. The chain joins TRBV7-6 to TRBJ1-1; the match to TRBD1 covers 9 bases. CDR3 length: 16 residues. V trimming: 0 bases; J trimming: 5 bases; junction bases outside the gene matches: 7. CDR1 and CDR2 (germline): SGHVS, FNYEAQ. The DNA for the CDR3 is TGTGCCAGCAGCTTAGCTGGGGGACAGGGCCGGACTGAAGCTTTCTTT. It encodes CASSLAGGQGRTEAFF.

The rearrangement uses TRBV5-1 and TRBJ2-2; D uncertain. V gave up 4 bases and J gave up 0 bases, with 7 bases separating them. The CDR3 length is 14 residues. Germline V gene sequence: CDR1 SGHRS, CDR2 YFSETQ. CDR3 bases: TGCGCCAGCAGCCCCGTTACGAACACCGGGGAGCTGTTTTTT. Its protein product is CASSPVTNTGELFF.

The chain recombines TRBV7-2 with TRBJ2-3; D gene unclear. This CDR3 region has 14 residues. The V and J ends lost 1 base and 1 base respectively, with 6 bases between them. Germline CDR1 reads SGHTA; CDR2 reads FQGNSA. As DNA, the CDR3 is TGTGCCAGCAGCTTAGGGCCGCGCACAGATACGCAGTATTTT. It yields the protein CASSLGPRTDTQYF. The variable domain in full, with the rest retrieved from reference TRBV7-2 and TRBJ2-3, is GAGVSQSPSNKVTEKGKDVELRCDPISGHTALYWYRQSLGQGLEFLIYFQGNSAPDKSGLPSDRFSAERTGGSVSTLTIQRTQQEDSAVYLCASSLGPRTDTQYFGPGTRLTVL.

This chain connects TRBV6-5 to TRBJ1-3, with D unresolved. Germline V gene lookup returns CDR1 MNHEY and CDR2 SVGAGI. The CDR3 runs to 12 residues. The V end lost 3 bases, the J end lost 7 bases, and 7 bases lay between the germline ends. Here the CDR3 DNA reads TGTGCCAGCAGTTATGGAGGGAACACCATATATTTT. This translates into CASSYGGNTIYF.

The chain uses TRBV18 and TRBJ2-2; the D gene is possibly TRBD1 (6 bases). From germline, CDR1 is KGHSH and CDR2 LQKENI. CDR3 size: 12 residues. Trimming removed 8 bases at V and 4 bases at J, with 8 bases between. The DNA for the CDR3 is TGTGCCAGCGGGACATCCACCGGGGAGCTGTTTTTT. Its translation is CASGTSTGELFF.

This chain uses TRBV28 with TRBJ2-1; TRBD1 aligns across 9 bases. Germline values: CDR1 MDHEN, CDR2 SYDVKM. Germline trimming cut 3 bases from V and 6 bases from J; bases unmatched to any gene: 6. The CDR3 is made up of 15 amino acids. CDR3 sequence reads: CASSFRDRVINEQFF. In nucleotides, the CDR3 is TGTGCCAGCAGTTTCCGGGACAGGGTTATCAATGAGCAGTTCTTC.

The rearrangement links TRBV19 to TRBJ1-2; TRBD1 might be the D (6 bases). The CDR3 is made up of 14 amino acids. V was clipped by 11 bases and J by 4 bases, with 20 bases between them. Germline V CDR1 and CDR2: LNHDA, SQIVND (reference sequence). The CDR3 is CASIDKGVGYGYTF. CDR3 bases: TGTGCCTCGATCGACAAGGGGGTGGGCTATGGCTACACCTTC.

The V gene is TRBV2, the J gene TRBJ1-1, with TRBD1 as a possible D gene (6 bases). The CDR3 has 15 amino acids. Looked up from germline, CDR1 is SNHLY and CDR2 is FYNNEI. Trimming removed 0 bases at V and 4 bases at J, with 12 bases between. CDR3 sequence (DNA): TGTGCCAGCAGTGAAGCGTCAGGGGCGGTCACTGAAGCTTTCTTT. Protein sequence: CASSEASGAVTEAFF.

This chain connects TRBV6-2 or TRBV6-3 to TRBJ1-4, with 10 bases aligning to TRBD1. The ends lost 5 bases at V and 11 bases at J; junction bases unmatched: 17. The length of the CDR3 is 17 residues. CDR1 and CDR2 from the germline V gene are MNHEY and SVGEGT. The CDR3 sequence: CASSNTPPRTGGGKLFF. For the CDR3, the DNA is TGTGCCAGCAGTAACACCCCGCCCCGGACAGGGGGGGGGAAACTGTTTTTT.

CDR3 nucleotide sequence: TGTGCCGGTCGACAGGCTGACGAGCAGTACGTC. Translation: CAGRQADEQYV. V gene TRBV2 combines with J gene TRBJ2-7, with TRBD1 as a possible D gene (6 bases). V lost 11 bases, J lost 5 bases, and 13 bases lay in between. This CDR3 has 11 residues. Per the germline V gene, CDR1 is SNHLY and CDR2 is FYNNEI.

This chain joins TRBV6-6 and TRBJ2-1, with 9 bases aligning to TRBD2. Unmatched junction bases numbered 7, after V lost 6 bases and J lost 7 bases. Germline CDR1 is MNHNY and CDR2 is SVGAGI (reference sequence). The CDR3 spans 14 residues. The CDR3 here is CASSFSGSENEQFF. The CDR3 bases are TGTGCCAGCAGCTTTAGCGGGAGTGAAAATGAGCAGTTCTTC.

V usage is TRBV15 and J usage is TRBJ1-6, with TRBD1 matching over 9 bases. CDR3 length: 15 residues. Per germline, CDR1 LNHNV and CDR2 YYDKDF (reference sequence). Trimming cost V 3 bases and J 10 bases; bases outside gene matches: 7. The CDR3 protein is CATSRGRTGVSPLHF. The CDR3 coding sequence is TGTGCCACCAGCAGGGGACGGACAGGGGTCTCACCCCTCCACTTT.

The CDR3 spells CASSSADRELFF. CDR3 nucleotide sequence: TGTGCCAGCAGCTCGGCGGACAGGGAGCTGTTTTTT. The chain couples TRBV9 to TRBJ2-2; D perhaps matches TRBD1 (5 bases). The CDR3 loop spans 12 amino acids. Germline lookup yields CDR1 SGDLS and CDR2 YYNGEE. Trimming cost V 4 bases and J 9 bases, with 10 bases left between them. The variable domain in full, completed from reference TRBV9 and TRBJ2-2, reads DSGVTQTPKHLITATGQRVTLRCSPRSGDLSVYWYQQSLDQGLQFLIQYYNGEERAKGNILERFSAQQFPDLHSELNLSSLELGDSALYFCASSSADRELFFGEGSRLTVL.

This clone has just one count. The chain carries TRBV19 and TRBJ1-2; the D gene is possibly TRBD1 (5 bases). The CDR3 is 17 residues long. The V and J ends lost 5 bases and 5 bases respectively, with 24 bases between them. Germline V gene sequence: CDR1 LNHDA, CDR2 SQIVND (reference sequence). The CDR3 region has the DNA TGTGCCAGTAGTGATTGGGACTCTCTTTACCCCTTGTATGGCTACACCTTC. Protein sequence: CASSDWDSLYPLYGYTF.